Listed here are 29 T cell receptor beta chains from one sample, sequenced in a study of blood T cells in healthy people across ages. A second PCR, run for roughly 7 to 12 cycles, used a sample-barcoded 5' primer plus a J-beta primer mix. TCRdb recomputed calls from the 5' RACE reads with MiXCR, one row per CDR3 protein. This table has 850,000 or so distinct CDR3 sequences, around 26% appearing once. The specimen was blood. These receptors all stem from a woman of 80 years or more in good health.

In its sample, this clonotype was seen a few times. Here the CDR3 DNA reads TGTGCCAGCAGCGTAGGGGGGGCCTTACTTGATAATGAAAAACTGTTTTTT. Translated: CASSVGGALLDNEKLFF. The V call is TRBV9, the J call TRBJ1-4; TRBD1 is a possible D gene (6 bases). The CDR3 runs to 17 residues. Germline V CDR1 and CDR2: SGDLS, YYNGEE. The ends were cut back, 0 bases at V and 4 bases at J, with 16 bases in the middle.

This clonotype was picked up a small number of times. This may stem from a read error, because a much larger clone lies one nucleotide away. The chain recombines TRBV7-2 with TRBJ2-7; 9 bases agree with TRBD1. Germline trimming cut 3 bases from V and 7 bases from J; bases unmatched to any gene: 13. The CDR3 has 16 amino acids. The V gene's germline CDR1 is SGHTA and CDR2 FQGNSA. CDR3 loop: CASSFRGTGIYNEQYF. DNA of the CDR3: TGTGCCAGCAGCTTCCGCGGGACAGGGATCTACAATGAGCAGTACTTC.

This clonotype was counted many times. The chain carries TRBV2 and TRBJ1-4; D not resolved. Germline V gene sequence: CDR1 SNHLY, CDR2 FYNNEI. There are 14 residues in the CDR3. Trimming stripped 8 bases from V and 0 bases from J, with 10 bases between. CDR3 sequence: CASYTDSTNEKLFF. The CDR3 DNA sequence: TGTGCCAGCTACACAGATTCAACTAATGAAAAACTGTTTTTT.

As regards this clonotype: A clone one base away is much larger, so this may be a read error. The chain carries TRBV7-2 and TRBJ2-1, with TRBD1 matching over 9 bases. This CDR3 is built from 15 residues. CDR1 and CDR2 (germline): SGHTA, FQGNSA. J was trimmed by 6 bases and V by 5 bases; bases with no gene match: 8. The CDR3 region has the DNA TGTGCCAGCAGCGGAGACAGGGGGACCTGCAATGAGCAGTTCTTC. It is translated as CASSGDRGTCNEQFF. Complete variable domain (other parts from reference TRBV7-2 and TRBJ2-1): GAGVSQSPSNKVTEKGKDVELRCDPISGHTALYWYRQSLGQGLEFLIYFQGNSAPDKSGLPSDRFSAERTGGSVSTLTIQRTQQEDSAVYLCASSGDRGTCNEQFFGPGTRLTVL.

CDR3: CAISERDRGGETQYF. CDR3 in DNA: TGTGCCATCAGTGAGCGGGACAGGGGAGGAGAGACCCAGTACTTC. This chain uses TRBV10-3 with TRBJ2-7; 10 bases fit TRBD1. The DNA end is more similar to TRBJ2-5, so the J call may be wrong. Germline V gene sequence: CDR1 ENHRY, CDR2 SYGVKD. This CDR3 has 15 amino acids.

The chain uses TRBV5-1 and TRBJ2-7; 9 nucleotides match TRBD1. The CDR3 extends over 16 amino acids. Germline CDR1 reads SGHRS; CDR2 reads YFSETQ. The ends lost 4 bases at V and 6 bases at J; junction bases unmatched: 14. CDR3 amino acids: CASSPTPGTGSIEQYF. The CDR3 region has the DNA TGCGCCAGCAGCCCCACTCCCGGGACAGGGTCTATCGAGCAGTACTTC.

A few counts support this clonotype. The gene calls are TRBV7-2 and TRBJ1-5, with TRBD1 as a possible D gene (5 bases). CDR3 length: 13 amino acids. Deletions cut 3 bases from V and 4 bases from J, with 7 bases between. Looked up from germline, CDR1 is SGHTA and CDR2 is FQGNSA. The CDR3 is CASSLDTNQPQHF. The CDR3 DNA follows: TGTGCCAGCAGCTTGGACACTAATCAGCCCCAGCATTTT. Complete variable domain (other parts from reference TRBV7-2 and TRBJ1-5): GAGVSQSPSNKVTEKGKDVELRCDPISGHTALYWYRQSLGQGLEFLIYFQGNSAPDKSGLPSDRFSAERTGGSVSTLTIQRTQQEDSAVYLCASSLDTNQPQHFGDGTRLSIL.

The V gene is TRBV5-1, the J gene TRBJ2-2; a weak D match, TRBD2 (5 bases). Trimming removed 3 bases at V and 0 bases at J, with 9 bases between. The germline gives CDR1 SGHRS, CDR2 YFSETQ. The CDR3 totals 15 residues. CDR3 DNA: TGCGCCAGCAGCTCCGGACTCCCGAACACCGGGGAGCTGTTTTTT. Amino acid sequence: CASSSGLPNTGELFF.

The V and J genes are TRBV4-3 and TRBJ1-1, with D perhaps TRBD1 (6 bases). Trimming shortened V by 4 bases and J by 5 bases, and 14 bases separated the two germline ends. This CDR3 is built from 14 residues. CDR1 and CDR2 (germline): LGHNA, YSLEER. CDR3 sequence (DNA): TGCGCCAGCAGCCGCCTACAGGGAGTTACTGAAGCTTTCTTT. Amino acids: CASSRLQGVTEAFF.

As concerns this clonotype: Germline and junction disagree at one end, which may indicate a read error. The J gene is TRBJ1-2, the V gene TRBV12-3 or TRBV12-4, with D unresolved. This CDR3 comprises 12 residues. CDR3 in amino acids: CASSSLNYGCTF. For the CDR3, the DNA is TGTGCCAGCAGTTCGCTTAACTATGGCTGCACCTTC.

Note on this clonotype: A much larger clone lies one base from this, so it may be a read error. The DNA for the CDR3 is TGTGCCGGCAGCCTCGCCGGGGGTTTAGGAAGCTATGGCTACACCTTC. Amino acid sequence: CAGSLAGGLGSYGYTF. The chain combines TRBV7-9 with TRBJ1-2; D might be TRBD1 (5 bases). Germline V CDR1 and CDR2: SEHNR, FQNEAQ (reference sequence). CDR3 length: 16 residues.

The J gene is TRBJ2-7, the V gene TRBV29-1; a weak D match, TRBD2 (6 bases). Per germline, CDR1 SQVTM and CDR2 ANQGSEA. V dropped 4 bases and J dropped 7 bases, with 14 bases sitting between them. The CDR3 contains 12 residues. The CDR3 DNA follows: TGCAGCGTTGTGGTCGGGAGTGAGGAGCAGTACTTC. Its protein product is CSVVVGSEEQYF.

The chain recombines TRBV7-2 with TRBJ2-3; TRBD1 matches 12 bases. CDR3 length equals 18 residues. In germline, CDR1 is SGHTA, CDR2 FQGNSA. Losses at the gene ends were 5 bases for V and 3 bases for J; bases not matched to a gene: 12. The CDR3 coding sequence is TGTGCCAGCAGCCATGGGACAGGGGGCGCCGGTTTAACAGATACGCAGTATTTT. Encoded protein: CASSHGTGGAGLTDTQYF.

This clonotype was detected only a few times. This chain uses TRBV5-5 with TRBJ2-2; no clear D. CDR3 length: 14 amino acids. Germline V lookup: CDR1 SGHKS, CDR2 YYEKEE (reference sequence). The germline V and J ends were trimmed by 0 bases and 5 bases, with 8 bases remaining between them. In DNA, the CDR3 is TGTGCCAGCAGCTTGGCAATTACAACCGGGGAGCTGTTTTTT. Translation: CASSLAITTGELFF.

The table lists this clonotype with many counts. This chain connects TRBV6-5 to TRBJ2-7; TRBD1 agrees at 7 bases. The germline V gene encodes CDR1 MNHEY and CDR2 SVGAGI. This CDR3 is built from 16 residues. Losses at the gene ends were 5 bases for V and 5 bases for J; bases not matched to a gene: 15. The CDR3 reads CASSTRDRLPAHEQYF. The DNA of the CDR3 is TGTGCCAGCAGTACGAGGGACAGACTTCCCGCCCACGAGCAGTACTTC.

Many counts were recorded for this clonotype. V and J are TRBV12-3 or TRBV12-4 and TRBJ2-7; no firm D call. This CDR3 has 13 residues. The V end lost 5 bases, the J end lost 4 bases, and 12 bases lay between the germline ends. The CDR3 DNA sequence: TGTGCCAGCAGTCCATCCGTAAGGTACGAGCAGTACTTC. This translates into CASSPSVRYEQYF.

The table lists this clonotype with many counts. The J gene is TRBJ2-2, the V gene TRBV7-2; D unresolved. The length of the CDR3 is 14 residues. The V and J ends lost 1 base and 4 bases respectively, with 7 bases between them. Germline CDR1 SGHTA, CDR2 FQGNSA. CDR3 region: CASSLDGSTGELFF. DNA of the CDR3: TGTGCCAGCAGCTTAGACGGGTCCACCGGGGAGCTGTTTTTT. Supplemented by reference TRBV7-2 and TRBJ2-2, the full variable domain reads GAGVSQSPSNKVTEKGKDVELRCDPISGHTALYWYRQSLGQGLEFLIYFQGNSAPDKSGLPSDRFSAERTGGSVSTLTIQRTQQEDSAVYLCASSLDGSTGELFFGEGSRLTVL.

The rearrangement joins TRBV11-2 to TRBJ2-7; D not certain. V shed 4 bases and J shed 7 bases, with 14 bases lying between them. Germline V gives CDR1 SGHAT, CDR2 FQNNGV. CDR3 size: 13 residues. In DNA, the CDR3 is TGTGCCAGCAGCTCCCCGATTTTCTATGAGCAGTACTTC. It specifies CASSSPIFYEQYF. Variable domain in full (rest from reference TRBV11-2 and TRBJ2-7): EAGVAQSPRYKIIEKRQSVAFWCNPISGHATLYWYQQILGQGPKLLIQFQNNGVVDDSQLPKDRFSAERLKGVDSTLKIQPAKLEDSAVYLCASSSPIFYEQYFGPGTRLTVT.

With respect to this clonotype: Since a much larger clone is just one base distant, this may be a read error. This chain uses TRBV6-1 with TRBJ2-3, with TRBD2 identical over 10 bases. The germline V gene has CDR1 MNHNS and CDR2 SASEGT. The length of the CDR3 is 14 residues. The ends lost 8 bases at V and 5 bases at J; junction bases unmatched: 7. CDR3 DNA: TGTGCCAGCGGGAGCGGGGGGGCAGGAGATACGCAGTATTTT. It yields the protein CASGSGGAGDTQYF.

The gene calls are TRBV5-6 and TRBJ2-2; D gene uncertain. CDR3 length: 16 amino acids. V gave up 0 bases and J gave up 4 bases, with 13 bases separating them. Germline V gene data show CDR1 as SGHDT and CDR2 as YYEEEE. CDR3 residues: CASSLVSLQLTGELFF. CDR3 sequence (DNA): TGTGCCAGCAGCTTGGTCTCGTTACAGCTCACCGGGGAGCTGTTTTTT. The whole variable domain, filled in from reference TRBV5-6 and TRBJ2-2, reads DAGVTQSPTHLIKTRGQQVTLRCSPKSGHDTVSWYQQALGQGPQFIFQYYEEEERQRGNFPDRFSGHQFPNYSSELNVNALLLGDSALYLCASSLVSLQLTGELFFGEGSRLTVL.

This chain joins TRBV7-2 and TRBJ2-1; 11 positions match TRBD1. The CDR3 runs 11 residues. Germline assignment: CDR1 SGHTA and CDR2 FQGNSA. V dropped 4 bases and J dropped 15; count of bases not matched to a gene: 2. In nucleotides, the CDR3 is TGTGCCAGCAGCTCGGACAGGGGGCGGTTCTTC. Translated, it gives CASSSDRGRFF.

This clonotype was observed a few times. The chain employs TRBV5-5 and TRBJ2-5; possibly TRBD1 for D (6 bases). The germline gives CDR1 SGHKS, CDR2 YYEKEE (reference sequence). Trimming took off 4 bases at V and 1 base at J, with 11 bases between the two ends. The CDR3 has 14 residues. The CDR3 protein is CASSRDTVQETQYF. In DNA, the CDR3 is TGTGCCAGCAGCAGGGACACTGTCCAAGAGACCCAGTACTTC.

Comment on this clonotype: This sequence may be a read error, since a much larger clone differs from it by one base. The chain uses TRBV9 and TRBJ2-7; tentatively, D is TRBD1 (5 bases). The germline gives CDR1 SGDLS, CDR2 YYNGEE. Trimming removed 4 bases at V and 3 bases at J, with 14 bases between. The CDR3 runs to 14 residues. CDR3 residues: CASSTTRENYEQYF. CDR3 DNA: TGTGCCAGCAGCACAACCAGGGAAAACTACGAGCAGTACTTC.

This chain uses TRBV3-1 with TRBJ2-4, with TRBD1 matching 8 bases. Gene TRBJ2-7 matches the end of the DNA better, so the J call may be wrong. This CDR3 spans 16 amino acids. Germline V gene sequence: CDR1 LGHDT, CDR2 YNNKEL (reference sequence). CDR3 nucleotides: TGTGCCAGCAGCCGACAGGGGCTTATCCCGACCTACGAGCAGTACTTC. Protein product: CASSRQGLIPTYEQYF.

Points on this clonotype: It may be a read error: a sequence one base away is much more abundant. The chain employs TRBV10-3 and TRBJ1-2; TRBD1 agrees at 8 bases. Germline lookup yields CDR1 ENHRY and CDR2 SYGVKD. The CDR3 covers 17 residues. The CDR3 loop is CAVRGAGGDGVNYGYTF. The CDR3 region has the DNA TGTGCCGTCAGAGGTGCAGGGGGCGACGGAGTGAACTATGGCTACACCTTC.

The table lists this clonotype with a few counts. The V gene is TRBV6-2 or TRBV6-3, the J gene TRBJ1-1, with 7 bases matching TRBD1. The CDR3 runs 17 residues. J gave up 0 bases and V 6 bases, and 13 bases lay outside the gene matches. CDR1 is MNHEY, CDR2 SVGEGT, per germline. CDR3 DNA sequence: TGTGCCAGCAGGCGCCACGCAGGGGGAAAAATGAACACTGAAGCTTTCTTT. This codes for CASRRHAGGKMNTEAFF.

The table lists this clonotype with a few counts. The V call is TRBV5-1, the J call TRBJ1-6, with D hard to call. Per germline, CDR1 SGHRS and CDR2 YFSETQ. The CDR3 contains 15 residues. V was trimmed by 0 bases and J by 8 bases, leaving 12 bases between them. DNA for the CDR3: TGCGCCAGCAGCTTGGTTCCCGGGTTGGATTCACCCCTCCACTTT. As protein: CASSLVPGLDSPLHF.

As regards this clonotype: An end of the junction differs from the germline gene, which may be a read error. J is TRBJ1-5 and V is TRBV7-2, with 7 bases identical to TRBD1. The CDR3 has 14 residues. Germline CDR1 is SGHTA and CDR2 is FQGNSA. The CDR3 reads CSSTAGQANQPQHF. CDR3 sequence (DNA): TGTTCCAGCACCGCTGGACAGGCCAATCAGCCCCAGCATTTT.

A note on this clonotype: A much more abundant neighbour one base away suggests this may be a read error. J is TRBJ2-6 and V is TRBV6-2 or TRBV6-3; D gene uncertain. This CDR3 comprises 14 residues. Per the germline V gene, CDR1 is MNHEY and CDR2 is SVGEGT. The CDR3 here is CASSYGDWANVPTF. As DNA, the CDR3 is TGTGCCAGCAGTTACGGAGACTGGGCCAACGTCCCGACTTTC.